The clone carrying this TCR beta chain was seen a handful of times. Its target is unknown. The CDR3 spans 15 residues. J lost 5 bases, V lost 4 bases, and 5 bases had no gene match. Germline lookup yields CDR1 KGHSH and CDR2 LQKENI. The data were obtained in a study of T-cell memory formation after mild COVID-19. Findings and caveats of the study: Contracting clones from day 15 to 85 showed balanced CD4/CD8; later expanders favored CD4+.

UMIs and sample barcodes were carried by the TCR alpha and TCR beta cDNA libraries that 5'RACE produced using constant-segment primers. TCRdb reprocessed the 5' RACE reads via MiXCR and lists one record per CDR3 protein. The data contain 280,000 or so distinct CDR3 sequences, over 7% of them singletons. The origin of this receptor is a man aged 18 to 29 who had mild COVID-19 (a few samples of this study predate the infection). Cell type and time point are not known. Sequenced input: PBMCs or a T cell subset sorted from them (not recorded which). The chain combines TRBV18 with TRBJ2-7; 13 bases are shared with TRBD2. CDR3 amino acids: CASSLTSGGAHEQYF. Written as DNA, the CDR3 is TGTGCCAGCTCACTAACTAGCGGGGGGGCCCACGAGCAGTACTTC.